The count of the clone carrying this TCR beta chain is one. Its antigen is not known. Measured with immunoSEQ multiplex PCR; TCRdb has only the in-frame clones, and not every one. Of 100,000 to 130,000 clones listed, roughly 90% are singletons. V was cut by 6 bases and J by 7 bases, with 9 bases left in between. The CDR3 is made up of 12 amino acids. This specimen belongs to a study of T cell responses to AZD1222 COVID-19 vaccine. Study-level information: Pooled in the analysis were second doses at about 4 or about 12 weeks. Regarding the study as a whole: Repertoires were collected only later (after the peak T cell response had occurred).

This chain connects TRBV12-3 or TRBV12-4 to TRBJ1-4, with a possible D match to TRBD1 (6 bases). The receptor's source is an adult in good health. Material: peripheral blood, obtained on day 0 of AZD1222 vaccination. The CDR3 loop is CASSDRTEKLFF. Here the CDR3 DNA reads TGTGCCAGCAGCGACAGGACTGAAAAACTGTTTTTT.